The clone carrying this T cell receptor beta chain was seen ten or more times. The antigen is undetermined. This specimen belongs to a study of regulatory T cells in long-lasting Graves disease. Study background: The antithyroid drugs taken by newly diagnosed Graves' patients had been used for under 3 months.

Time point denoted: newly diagnosed GD, antithyroid drugs for less than 3 months. Scientists built the TCR library using RNA that was extracted from PBMCs. Both iRepertoire HTBI primers and Arm-PCR of CDR3 regions were used to build the TCR beta libraries. MiXCR was run by TCRdb on the multiplex PCR reads, yielding one entry per CDR3 protein. The profile covers approximately 350,000 distinct CDR3 sequences, with over 15% appearing a single time and around 27% taken by the ten largest. General study findings and limits: Exclusively peripheral blood, rather than thyroid tissue, was studied.

This CDR3 spans 14 amino acids. Looked up from germline, CDR1 is KGHSH and CDR2 is LQKENI. The V end was cut by 4 bases, the J end by 0 bases, with 10 bases between. These data were also filed under a second study, of T cells in Graves' hyperthyroidism and ophthalmopathy. That source notes: In blood, most of the thyroid clonotypes expanded above 0.001 were also present. A model of 13 V-J features distinguished ophthalmopathy from stable hyperthyroidism.

The receptor was isolated from a man aged 35-49 years with Graves disease. The sample consisted of peripheral blood mononuclear cells (PBMCs), taken at new diagnosis, from a patient treated with antithyroid drugs. V and J are TRBV18 and TRBJ2-7, with D perhaps matching TRBD1 (6 bases). The DNA for the CDR3 is TGTGCCAGCTCACACCCGGACAGCTCCTACGAGCAGTACTTC. Its protein is CASSHPDSSYEQYF.